The 27 T cell receptor beta chains listed next were all sequenced from one sample in a study of post-analysis software for immune sequencing data. Study results and caveats: Controls showed lower frequencies than patients for roughly five TRBV segments, and TRBV5-6, TRBV5-1 and TRBV20-1 were among these.

Their specific antigens are unknown. Unique molecular identifiers featured in each of the TCR beta cDNA libraries. TCRdb re-called the PCR reads through MiXCR, storing one row per CDR3 protein. The table includes roughly 410,000 distinct CDR3 sequences, 30% to 45% detected once. Material for sequencing was blood. All receptors derive from a girl between 5 and 17 years old with multiple sclerosis.

The chain couples TRBV20-1 to TRBJ2-1, with 8 bases lining up with TRBD2. The V and J ends lost 6 bases and 1 base, in that order; junction bases with no gene match: 5. Germline V gene sequence: CDR1 DFQATT, CDR2 SNEGSKA (reference sequence). The CDR3 covers 14 residues. The CDR3, as DNA: TGCAGTGCACCAGGACTAGCATCCTACAATGAGCAGTTCTTC. Protein sequence: CSAPGLASYNEQFF.

This clonotype was observed many times. The J gene is TRBJ2-5, the V gene TRBV5-1; D is ambiguous. CDR3 size: 13 residues. Deletions cut 3 bases from V and 1 base from J, with 7 bases between. Germline V gene lookup returns CDR1 SGHRS and CDR2 YFSETQ. CDR3 residues: CASSWTVQETQYF. The CDR3 nucleotides read TGCGCCAGCAGCTGGACGGTCCAAGAGACCCAGTACTTC.

This clonotype was detected only a few times. V and J are TRBV2 and TRBJ2-5, with TRBD1 as a possible D gene (6 bases). V was shortened by 3 bases and J by 3 bases, with 17 bases between the two germline ends. Germline values: CDR1 SNHLY, CDR2 FYNNEI. The CDR3 covers 16 residues. Here the CDR3 DNA reads TGTGCCAGCAGTGAGTGGCTCCACAGGGCGGAAGAGACCCAGTACTTC. Translated, it gives CASSEWLHRAEETQYF.

The chain is built from TRBV12-3 or TRBV12-4 and TRBJ2-4; D gene uncertain. The J call is doubtful: the DNA matches TRBJ2-7 better. This CDR3 has 16 residues. In DNA, the CDR3 is TGTGCCAGCAGTGCAACCATGACTCCGGTAACCTACGAGCAGTACTTC. This codes for CASSATMTPVTYEQYF.

This clonotype came up a few times. J is TRBJ2-1 and V is TRBV7-2, with D hard to call. The CDR3 length is 15 residues. Looked up from germline, CDR1 is SGHTA and CDR2 is FQGNSA. V lost 5 bases and J lost 2, with 13 bases in between. The CDR3 loop is CASSRGGATYNEQFF. The CDR3 DNA reads as TGTGCCAGCAGCCGTGGCGGTGCCACCTACAATGAGCAGTTCTTC.

The chain uses TRBV6-5 and TRBJ1-3; D is undetermined. Germline assignment: CDR1 MNHEY and CDR2 SVGAGI. CDR3 length: 14 amino acids. V dropped 2 bases and J dropped 1 base, with 6 bases sitting between them. Here the CDR3 reads CASSYGESGNTIYF. The CDR3 DNA is TGTGCCAGCAGTTACGGGGAATCTGGAAACACCATATATTTT.

As for this clonotype: The conserved final phenylalanine or tryptophan is absent from the CDR3, which likely points to a read error. CDR3 sequence reads: CSARPPLDTGEQYC. As DNA, the CDR3 is TGCAGTGCTAGGCCCCCACTCGACACTGGCGAGCAGTACTGC. The rearrangement links TRBV20-1 to TRBJ2-7, with D uncertain. Germline V gene data show CDR1 as DFQATT and CDR2 as SNEGSKA (reference sequence). This CDR3 region has 14 residues. V was cut by 3 bases and J by 6 bases, with 18 bases left in between.

For this clonotype: A read error may produce the germline difference seen at one junction end. This chain joins TRBV12-3 or TRBV12-4 and TRBJ2-5; 7 nucleotides match TRBD1. The CDR3 covers 16 residues. CDR3 sequence: CASSLLTGPWQETQYF. For the CDR3, the DNA is TGTGCCAGCAGTTTATTGACAGGGCCATGGCAAGAGACCCAGTACTTT.

The chain employs TRBV24-1 and TRBJ2-3; TRBD1 matches at 8 bases. The V segment lost 5 bases and the J segment 5 bases; nucleotides outside the gene matches: 5. This CDR3 has 14 amino acids. Germline assignment: CDR1 KGHDR and CDR2 SFDVKD. CDR3 amino acids: CATSVQGGKDTQYF. The CDR3 coding sequence is TGTGCCACCAGTGTACAGGGGGGAAAAGATACGCAGTATTTT.

Ten or more counts support this clonotype. This chain links TRBV4-3 with TRBJ1-1; D is unclear. This CDR3 comprises 13 residues. V gave up 0 bases and J gave up 8 bases, with 10 bases separating them. Germline V gene data show CDR1 as LGHNA and CDR2 as YSLEER. The CDR3 spells CASSQEPSREAFF. In DNA form, the CDR3 reads TGCGCCAGCAGCCAAGAGCCGAGTCGCGAAGCTTTCTTT.

This clonotype was observed a handful of times. The chain carries TRBV20-1 and TRBJ2-7; 9 bases fit TRBD1. The V and J ends lost 1 base and 3 bases, in that order; junction bases with no gene match: 10. The CDR3 has 16 residues. The V gene's germline CDR1 is DFQATT and CDR2 SNEGSKA (reference sequence). The CDR3 region is CSARALKGTGRYEQYF. Written as DNA, the CDR3 is TGCAGTGCTAGAGCCCTAAAAGGGACAGGGCGCTACGAGCAGTACTTC.

The V and J genes are TRBV9 and TRBJ1-5; a weak D match, TRBD1 (5 bases). V gave up 1 base and J gave up 0 bases, with 8 bases separating them. The CDR3 consists of 15 residues. Germline V gives CDR1 SGDLS, CDR2 YYNGEE. The CDR3 loop reads CASSVSGNSNQPQHF. The DNA of the CDR3 is TGTGCCAGCAGCGTATCAGGGAATAGCAATCAGCCCCAGCATTTT.

J is TRBJ2-7 and V is TRBV4-1; TRBD2 agrees at 10 bases. The germline V gene has CDR1 MGHRA and CDR2 YSYEKL. This CDR3 spans 15 amino acids. Unmatched junction bases numbered 6, after V lost 4 bases and J lost 3 bases. The CDR3 is CASSRVASGGYEQYF. Here the CDR3 DNA reads TGCGCCAGCAGCCGAGTGGCTAGCGGGGGCTACGAGCAGTACTTC.

This chain joins TRBV5-1 and TRBJ2-3; TRBD2 aligns across 11 bases. The CDR3 is made up of 15 amino acids. CDR1 SGHRS and CDR2 YFSETQ come from the germline V gene. V trimming: 4 bases; J trimming: 4 bases; junction bases outside the gene matches: 5. CDR3 in amino acids: CASSVPGLAADTQYF. CDR3 DNA sequence: TGCGCCAGCAGCGTACCGGGACTAGCGGCAGATACGCAGTATTTT.

This clonotype came up a few times. The chain is built from TRBV20-1 and TRBJ2-1; TRBD1 matches 9 bases. CDR1 and CDR2 from the germline V gene are DFQATT and SNEGSKA (reference sequence). V lost 1 base to trimming and J lost 3 bases; unmatched junction nucleotides: 4. The CDR3 sequence is 15 residues long. CDR3 in DNA: TGCAGTGCTAGAGGTGGGACAGGGAACTACAATGAGCAGTTCTTC. Its protein is CSARGGTGNYNEQFF.

The chain is built from TRBV7-9 and TRBJ1-2; the match to TRBD1 covers 8 bases. CDR3 length: 15 residues. V lost 3 bases, J lost 4 bases, and 7 bases stayed unmatched. CDR1 is SEHNR, CDR2 FQNEAQ, per germline (reference sequence). The CDR3 spells CASSFGAGTGYGYTF. The DNA of the CDR3 is TGTGCCAGCAGCTTCGGGGCGGGGACAGGCTATGGCTACACCTTC.

The J gene is TRBJ2-4, the V gene TRBV6-6; 7 nucleotides line up with TRBD1. The length of the CDR3 is 14 residues. After removal of 6 bases from V and 5 bases from J, the junction contained 7 bases not matched to a gene. Germline CDR1 and CDR2: MNHNY and SVGAGI (reference sequence). As DNA, the CDR3 is TGTGCCAGCAGGGAACAGGGGTGGGAAAACATTCAGTACTTC. It encodes CASREQGWENIQYF.

This chain joins TRBV7-2 and TRBJ1-2, with TRBD1 as a possible D gene (6 bases). The germline V gene encodes CDR1 SGHTA and CDR2 FQGNSA. Trimming stripped 3 bases from V and 1 base from J, with 15 bases between. The CDR3 totals 16 residues. The chain's CDR3 is CASSLPPGAHNYGYTF. CDR3 coding DNA: TGTGCCAGCAGCTTGCCTCCAGGGGCGCATAACTATGGCTACACCTTC. Combining the CDR3 with reference TRBV7-2 and TRBJ1-2 gives the whole variable domain GAGVSQSPSNKVTEKGKDVELRCDPISGHTALYWYRQSLGQGLEFLIYFQGNSAPDKSGLPSDRFSAERTGGSVSTLTIQRTQQEDSAVYLCASSLPPGAHNYGYTFGSGTRLTVV.

The rearrangement uses TRBV6-5 and TRBJ2-5; D may be TRBD1 or TRBD2 (5 bases each). The V gene lost 7 bases and the J gene lost 1 base, with 16 bases spanning the gap. The CDR3 consists of 15 residues. Germline loops: CDR1 MNHEY, CDR2 SVGAGI. CDR3 in amino acids: CASTGRLRSQETQYF. CDR3 nucleotides: TGTGCCAGCACGGGACGCTTGAGATCCCAAGAGACCCAGTACTTC.

The chain links TRBV25-1 to TRBJ2-5; TRBD2 matches 9 bases. This CDR3 has 15 residues. The germline CDR1 and CDR2 sequences are MGHDK and SYGVNS. J lost 5 bases, V lost 3 bases, and 7 bases had no gene match. The CDR3 bases are TGTGCCAGCAGTGAGACCCTAGCGGGGCGTGAGACCCAGTACTTC. It specifies CASSETLAGRETQYF.

In its sample, this clonotype was seen a few times. This chain connects TRBV20-1 to TRBJ2-3; the match to TRBD2 covers 8 bases. Germline V gene lookup returns CDR1 DFQATT and CDR2 SNEGSKA (reference sequence). The CDR3 sequence is 15 residues long. The V segment lost 6 bases and the J segment 0 bases; nucleotides outside the gene matches: 8. CDR3 loop: CSAADAGGSTDTQYF. The DNA for the CDR3 is TGCAGTGCCGCGGATGCGGGGGGCAGCACAGATACGCAGTATTTT.

The V gene is TRBV20-1, the J gene TRBJ2-7; D unresolved. V was pared by 5 bases and J by 2 bases, with 16 bases between. The CDR3 has 14 amino acids. CDR1 DFQATT and CDR2 SNEGSKA come from the germline V gene (reference sequence). Written as DNA, the CDR3 is TGCAGTGCTGGGTCCTCCTGGGATACCTACGAGCAGTACTTC. This translates into CSAGSSWDTYEQYF.

This clonotype was counted only a few times. V usage is TRBV20-1 and J usage is TRBJ2-5; 7 bases are a match to TRBD2. The V segment lost 1 base and the J segment 4 bases; nucleotides outside the gene matches: 3. The CDR3 consists of 13 residues. Germline V gene sequence: CDR1 DFQATT, CDR2 SNEGSKA (reference sequence). The CDR3 DNA follows: TGCAGTGCTAGAGCGGGGGGAACAGAGACCCAGTACTTC. Translated, it gives CSARAGGTETQYF.

This clonotype occurred a few times. The chain couples TRBV7-9 to TRBJ1-1; D is unclear. Germline values: CDR1 SEHNR, CDR2 FQNEAQ (reference sequence). This CDR3 contains 13 residues. V lost 2 bases, J lost 6 bases, and 10 bases lay in between. The CDR3 spells CASSLSAGAEAFF. CDR3 DNA: TGTGCCAGCAGCTTATCGGCTGGCGCTGAAGCTTTCTTT.

This clonotype occurred a few times. The chain has TRBV29-1 and TRBJ1-1; D might be TRBD1 (6 bases). Per the germline V gene, CDR1 is SQVTM and CDR2 is ANQGSEA. Trimming left V 5 bases short and J 1 base short, with 11 bases between. The CDR3 loop spans 13 amino acids. The CDR3 DNA follows: TGCAGCGTTACCGGGACAAAGAACACTGAAGCTTTCTTT. This gives the protein CSVTGTKNTEAFF.

This chain uses TRBV7-2 with TRBJ2-5; possibly TRBD1 for D (5 bases). The V end was cut by 5 bases, the J end by 5 bases, with 18 bases between. Germline values: CDR1 SGHTA, CDR2 FQGNSA. CDR3 length: 15 amino acids. CDR3 protein: CASSHDLGAPETQYF. The CDR3 region has the DNA TGTGCCAGCAGCCATGACCTAGGGGCCCCCGAGACCCAGTACTTC.

In this sample, this clonotype turned up a few times. The rearrangement joins TRBV10-3 to TRBJ2-5, with 7 bases lining up with TRBD1. The V gene end was trimmed by 8 bases and the J gene end by 2 bases; junction bases not matched to a gene: 14. Germline CDR1 and CDR2: ENHRY and SYGVKD. This CDR3 is 16 amino acids long. This chain's CDR3 is CAILYPRDRLQETQYF. CDR3 bases: TGTGCCATCCTCTACCCCCGGGACAGACTACAAGAGACCCAGTACTTC.